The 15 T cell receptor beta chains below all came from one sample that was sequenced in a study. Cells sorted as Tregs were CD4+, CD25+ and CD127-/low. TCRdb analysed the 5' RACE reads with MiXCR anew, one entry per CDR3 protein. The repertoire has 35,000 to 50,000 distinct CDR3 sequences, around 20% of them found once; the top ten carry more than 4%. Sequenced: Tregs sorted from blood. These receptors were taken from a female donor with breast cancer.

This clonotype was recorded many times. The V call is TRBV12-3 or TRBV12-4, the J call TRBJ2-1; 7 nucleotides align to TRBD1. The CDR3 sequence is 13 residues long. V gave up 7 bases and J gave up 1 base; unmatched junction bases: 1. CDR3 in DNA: TGTGCCAGCAAGGGGGCTTCCTACAATGAGCAGTTCTTC. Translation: CASKGASYNEQFF.

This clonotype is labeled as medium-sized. CDR3 in DNA: TGCAGCGTTGAGGGGCTAGCGTACAATGAGCAGTTCTTC. It specifies CSVEGLAYNEQFF. This sequence joins TRBV29-1 and TRBJ2-1, with a weak D call TRBD2 (6 bases). The ends were cut back, 3 bases at V and 4 bases at J, with 10 bases in the middle. The CDR3 contains 13 residues. Germline values: CDR1 SQVTM, CDR2 ANQGSEA.

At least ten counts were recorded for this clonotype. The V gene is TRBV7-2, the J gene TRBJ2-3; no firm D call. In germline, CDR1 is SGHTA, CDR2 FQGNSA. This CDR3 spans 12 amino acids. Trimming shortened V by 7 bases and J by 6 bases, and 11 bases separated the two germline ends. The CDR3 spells CASTRLGDTQYF. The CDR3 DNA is TGTGCCAGCACCCGCCTCGGGGATACGCAGTATTTT.

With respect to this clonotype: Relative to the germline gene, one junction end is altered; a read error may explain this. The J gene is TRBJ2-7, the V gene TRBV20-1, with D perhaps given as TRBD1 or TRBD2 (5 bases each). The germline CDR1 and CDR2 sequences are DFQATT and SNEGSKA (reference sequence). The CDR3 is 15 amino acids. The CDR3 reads CSTRDQAVLGHGQYF. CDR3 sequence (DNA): TGCAGTACTAGAGATCAGGCAGTATTAGGACACGGGCAGTACTTC.

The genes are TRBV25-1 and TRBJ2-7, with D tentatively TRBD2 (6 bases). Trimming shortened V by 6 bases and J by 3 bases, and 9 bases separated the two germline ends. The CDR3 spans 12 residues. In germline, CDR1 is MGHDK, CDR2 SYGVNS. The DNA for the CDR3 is TGTGCCAGCAGCCGGGACTTCTACGAGCAGTACTTC. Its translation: CASSRDFYEQYF.

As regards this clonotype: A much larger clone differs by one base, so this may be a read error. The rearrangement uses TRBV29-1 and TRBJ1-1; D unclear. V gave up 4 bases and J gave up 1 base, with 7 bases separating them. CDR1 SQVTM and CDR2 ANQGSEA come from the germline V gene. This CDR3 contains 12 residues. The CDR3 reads CSVGRGNTEAFF. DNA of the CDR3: TGCAGCGTTGGGCGGGGGAACACTGAAGCTTTCTTT. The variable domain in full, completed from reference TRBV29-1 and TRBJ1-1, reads SAVISQKPSRDICQRGTSLTIQCQVDSQVTMMFWYRQQPGQSLTLIATANQGSEATYESGFVIDKFPISRPNLTFSTLTVSNMSPEDSSIYLCSVGRGNTEAFFGQGTRLTVV.

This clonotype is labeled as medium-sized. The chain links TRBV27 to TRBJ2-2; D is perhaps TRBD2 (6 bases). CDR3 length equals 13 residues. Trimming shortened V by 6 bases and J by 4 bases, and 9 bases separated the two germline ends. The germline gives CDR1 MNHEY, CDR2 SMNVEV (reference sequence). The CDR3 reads CASRLALTGELFF. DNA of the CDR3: TGTGCCAGCAGACTAGCCCTCACCGGGGAGCTGTTTTTT.

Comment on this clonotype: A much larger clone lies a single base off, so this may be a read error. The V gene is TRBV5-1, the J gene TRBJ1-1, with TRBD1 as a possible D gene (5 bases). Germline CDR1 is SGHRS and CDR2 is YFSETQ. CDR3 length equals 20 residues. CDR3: CASSFGHKFPYTLVNTEASF. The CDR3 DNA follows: TGCGCCAGCAGCTTCGGACACAAATTCCCCTATACATTGGTGAACACTGAAGCTTCCTTT.

CDR3 nucleotide sequence: TGCGCCAGCAGCCAAGGACCCTTCACAGATACGCAGTATTTT. It specifies CASSQGPFTDTQYF. V gene TRBV4-1 combines with J gene TRBJ2-3; D remains ambiguous. CDR1 MGHRA and CDR2 YSYEKL come from the germline V gene. The germline V and J ends were trimmed by 1 base and 2 bases, with 7 bases remaining between them. CDR3 length: 14 residues.

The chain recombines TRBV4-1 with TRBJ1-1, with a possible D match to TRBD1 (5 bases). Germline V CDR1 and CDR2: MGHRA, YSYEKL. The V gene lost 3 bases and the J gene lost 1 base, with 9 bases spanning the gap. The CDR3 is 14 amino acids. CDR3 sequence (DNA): TGCGCCAGCAGCCACATGACAGAGAACACTGAAGCTTTCTTT. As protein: CASSHMTENTEAFF.

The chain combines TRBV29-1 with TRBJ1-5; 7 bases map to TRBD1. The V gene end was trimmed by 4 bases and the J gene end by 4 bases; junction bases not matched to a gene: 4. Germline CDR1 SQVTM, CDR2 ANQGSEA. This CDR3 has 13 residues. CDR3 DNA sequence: TGCAGCGTTGGACAGGGCGGAAATCAGCCCCAGCATTTT. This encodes CSVGQGGNQPQHF.

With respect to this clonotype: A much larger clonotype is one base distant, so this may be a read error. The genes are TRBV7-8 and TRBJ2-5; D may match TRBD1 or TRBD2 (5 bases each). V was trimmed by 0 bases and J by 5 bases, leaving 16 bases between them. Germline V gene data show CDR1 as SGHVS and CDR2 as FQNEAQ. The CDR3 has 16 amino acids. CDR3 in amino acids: CASSLAGGQGRETQYF. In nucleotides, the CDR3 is TGTGCCAGCAGCTTAGCTGGAGGCCAGGGCAGGGAGACCCAGTACTTC.

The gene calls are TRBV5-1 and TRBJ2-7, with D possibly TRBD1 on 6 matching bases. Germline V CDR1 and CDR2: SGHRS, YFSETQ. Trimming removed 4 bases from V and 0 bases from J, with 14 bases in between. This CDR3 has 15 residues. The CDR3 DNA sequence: TGCGCCAGCAGCCCTAGTGGGGGCCACTCCTACGAGCAGTACTTC. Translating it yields CASSPSGGHSYEQYF.

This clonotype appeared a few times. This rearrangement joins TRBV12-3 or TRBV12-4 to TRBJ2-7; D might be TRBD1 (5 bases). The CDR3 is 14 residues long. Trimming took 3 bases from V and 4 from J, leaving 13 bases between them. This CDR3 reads CASSFRVREYEQYF. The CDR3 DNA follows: TGTGCCAGCAGTTTTAGAGTCAGGGAATACGAGCAGTACTTC.

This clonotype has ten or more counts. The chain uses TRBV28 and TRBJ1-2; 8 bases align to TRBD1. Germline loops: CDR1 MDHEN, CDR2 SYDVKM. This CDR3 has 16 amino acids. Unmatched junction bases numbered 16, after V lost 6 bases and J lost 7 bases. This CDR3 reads CASSRTGLAGWGGYTF. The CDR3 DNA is TGTGCCAGCAGCCGGACAGGGCTGGCGGGGTGGGGTGGCTACACCTTC.